This is a list of T cell receptor beta chains from one sample in a study of PD-1 blockade in classical Hodgkin lymphoma. The repertoire was sequenced with immunoSEQ multiplex PCR; TCRdb's copy has only in-frame clones and lacks some. The sample lists roughly 96,000 clones, 85% to 90% occurring once. The starting material was peripheral blood mononuclear cells (PBMCs), obtained before the second cycle of nivolumab. The source is a human donor with classical Hodgkin lymphoma. Each CDR3 is given with its conserved first and last residue. D genes are given only for firm matches. For some rows the clone size is stated as once, few or many, or as a class when expanded; others skip it.

v_gene,d_gene,j_gene,abundance,CDR3nt,CDR3aa
TRBV19,TRBD2,TRBJ2-5,-,TGTGCCAGTAGCCCCCTAATCCCTAGCGGGAGTAAGGAAGAGACCCAGTACTTC,CASSPLIPSGSKEETQYF
TRBV7-7,TRBD2,TRBJ2-3,-,TGTGCTAGCAGCTTAGCGGGCAGGGAAGATACGCAGTATTTT,CASSLAGREDTQYF
TRBV6-5,-,TRBJ2-2,few,TGTGCCAGCAGTTACTTGGCTAACACCGGGGAGCTGTTTTTT,CASSYLANTGELFF
TRBV7-9,-,TRBJ2-3,-,TGTGCCAGCAGCCCCTCGACCGCAGATACGCAGTATTTT,CASSPSTADTQYF
TRBV28,TRBD1,TRBJ1-5,-,TGTGCCAGCGCTAAAGCACAGGGGGCCAATCAGCCCCAGCATTTT,CASAKAQGANQPQHF
TRBV2,-,TRBJ2-3,-,TGTGCCAGCCGGTCGGCTAGCATTGGCACAGATACGCAGTATTTT,CASRSASIGTDTQYF
TRBV2,-,TRBJ1-2,once,TGTGCCAGCAGTGATCCGGGACAACCGAGATTGGGCTACACCTTC,CASSDPGQPRLGYTF
TRBV9,TRBD1,TRBJ2-7,once,TGTGCCAGCAGCGCCGGGACAGGGGGCTACGAGCAGTACTTC,CASSAGTGGYEQYF
TRBV11-2,-,TRBJ1-5,-,TGTGCCAGCAGCTTGCGGGGGATGATCGATCAGCCCCAGCATTTT,CASSLRGMIDQPQHF
TRBV5-1,-,TRBJ1-1,-,TGCGCCAGCAGCTCCCGACAGACCTATTCCACTGAAGCTTTCTTT,CASSSRQTYSTEAFF
TRBV10-3,TRBD2,TRBJ2-2,few,TGTGCCATCGCTAGCGGGCCCACCGGGGAGCTGTTTTTT,CAIASGPTGELFF
TRBV7-2,TRBD2,TRBJ2-7,-,TGTGCCAGCAGCTTAGAGGGCTTTCCGGGACTAGCGGAAGCCTACGAGCAGTACTTC,CASSLEGFPGLAEAYEQYF
TRBV4-1,-,TRBJ1-5,-,TGCGCCAGCAGCCAAGTCAGGGGTCCGTACAATCAGCCCCAGCATTTT,CASSQVRGPYNQPQHF
TRBV5-4,TRBD1,TRBJ2-7,-,TGTGCCAGCAGCCCCGGGACAGGGGGCGTTGGCGAGCAGTACTTC,CASSPGTGGVGEQYF
TRBV9,-,TRBJ2-2,-,TGTGCCAGCAGCGCCTCCCCCGACTGGGGGAACACCGGGGAGCTGTTTTTT,CASSASPDWGNTGELFF
TRBV27,-,TRBJ2-2,-,TGTGCCAGCAGTTTGATGGGCACCGGGGAGCTGTTTTTT,CASSLMGTGELFF
TRBV27,-,TRBJ2-5,-,TGTGCCAGCAGTTTAAGTCCCGCTTGGCTTGGGGCCCAAGAGACCCAGTACTTC,CASSLSPAWLGAQETQYF